This T cell receptor beta chain comes out of a study of human thymus T cells. The table came from immunoSEQ multiplex PCR; TCRdb's copy has only in-frame clones and leaves some out. Here the sample spans about 130,000 clones, about 95% being singletons. V dropped 4 bases and J dropped 5 bases, with 24 bases sitting between them. Germline V gene lookup returns CDR1 SGHTA and CDR2 FQGNSA. This CDR3 region has 18 residues. General study points: Repertoires from thymus and blood appeared to show biased V and J gene usage. Related research reported highly overlapping thymic repertoires among unrelated individuals.

Comment on this clone: The antigen remains undetermined.

It was from resections taken during corrective heart surgery that the thymus tissue came. The sample donors, healthy Finnish infants, were having corrective surgery for congenital heart defects. The sequencing input was thymus tissue. V and J are TRBV7-2 and TRBJ2-1; D gene ambiguous. This TCR derives from a boy less than two years old with a congenital heart defect but otherwise immunologically healthy. The DNA of the CDR3 is TGTGCCAGCAGCTCCCGCTCCCTCGACCTCTCAAGAAACAATGAGCAGTTCTTC. Its protein is CASSSRSLDLSRNNEQFF.